This T cell receptor (beta chain) was retrieved from a study of shared clonotypes between healthy human individuals. About the study: Those who served as donors were a couple of women and three men between the ages of 18 and 49.

The assay was run at deep level. The assay was immunoSEQ multiplex PCR, and TCRdb's table has in-frame clones only and misses some. Among about 480,000 clones listed, around 79% were seen once. CDR3 length equals 17 residues. V trimming: 6 bases; J trimming: 4 bases; junction bases outside the gene matches: 14. Germline loops: CDR1 MDHEN, CDR2 SYDVKM. This rearrangement joins TRBV28 to TRBJ2-3; TRBD1 matches at 9 bases. The source material was PBMCs. The origin of this receptor is a woman aged 40 to 49 in good health. Some clones in this sample may be carry-over from other donors' samples. CDR3 protein: CASRDPRDRVPADTQYF. As DNA, the CDR3 is TGTGCCAGCAGGGATCCTCGGGACAGGGTTCCCGCAGATACGCAGTATTTT.